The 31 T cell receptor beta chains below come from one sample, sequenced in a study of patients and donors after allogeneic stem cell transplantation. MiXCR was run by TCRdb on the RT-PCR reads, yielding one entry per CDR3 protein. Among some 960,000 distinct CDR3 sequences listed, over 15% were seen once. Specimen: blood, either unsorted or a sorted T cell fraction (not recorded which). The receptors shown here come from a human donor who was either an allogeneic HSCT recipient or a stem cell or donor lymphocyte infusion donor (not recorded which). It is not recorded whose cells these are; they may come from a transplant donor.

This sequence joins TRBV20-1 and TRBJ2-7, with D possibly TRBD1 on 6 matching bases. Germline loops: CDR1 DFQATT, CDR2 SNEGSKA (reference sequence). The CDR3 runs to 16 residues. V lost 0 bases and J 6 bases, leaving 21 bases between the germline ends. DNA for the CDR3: TGCAGTGCTAGAGATTTGAGTAAGGACAGCCGTTTCGAGCAGTACTTC. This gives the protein CSARDLSKDSRFEQYF.

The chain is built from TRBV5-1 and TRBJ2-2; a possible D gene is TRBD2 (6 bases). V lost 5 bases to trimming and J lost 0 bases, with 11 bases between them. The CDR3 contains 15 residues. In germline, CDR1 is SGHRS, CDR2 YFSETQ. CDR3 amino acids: CASREGTTNTGELFF. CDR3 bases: TGCGCCAGCAGGGAGGGGACGACGAACACCGGGGAGCTGTTTTTT.

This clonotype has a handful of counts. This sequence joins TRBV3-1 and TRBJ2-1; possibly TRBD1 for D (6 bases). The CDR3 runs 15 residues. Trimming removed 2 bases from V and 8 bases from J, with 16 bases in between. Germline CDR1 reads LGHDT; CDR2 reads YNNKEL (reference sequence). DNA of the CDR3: TGTGCCAGCAGCCAAACTCACAGGGCCTTGGATGAGCAGTTCTTC. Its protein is CASSQTHRALDEQFF.

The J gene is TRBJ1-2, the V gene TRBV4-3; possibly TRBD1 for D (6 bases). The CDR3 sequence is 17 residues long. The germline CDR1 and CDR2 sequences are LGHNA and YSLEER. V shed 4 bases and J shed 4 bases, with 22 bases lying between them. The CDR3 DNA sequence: TGCGCCAGCAGCCGGGATGCGTCAGACAGGATTCTCTATGGCTACACCTTC. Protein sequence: CASSRDASDRILYGYTF.

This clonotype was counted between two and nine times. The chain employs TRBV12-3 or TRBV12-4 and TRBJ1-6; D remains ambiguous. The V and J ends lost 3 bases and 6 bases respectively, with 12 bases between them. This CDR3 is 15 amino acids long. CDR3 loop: CASSFLVSGNSPLHF. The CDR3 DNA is TGTGCCAGCAGTTTCCTAGTATCGGGTAATTCACCCCTCCACTTT.

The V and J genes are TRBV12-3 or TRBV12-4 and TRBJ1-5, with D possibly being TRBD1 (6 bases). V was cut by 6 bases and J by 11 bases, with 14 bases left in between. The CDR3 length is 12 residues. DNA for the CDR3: TGTGCCAGCAGCCCCCACAGGGCGACCCAGCATTTT. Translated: CASSPHRATQHF.

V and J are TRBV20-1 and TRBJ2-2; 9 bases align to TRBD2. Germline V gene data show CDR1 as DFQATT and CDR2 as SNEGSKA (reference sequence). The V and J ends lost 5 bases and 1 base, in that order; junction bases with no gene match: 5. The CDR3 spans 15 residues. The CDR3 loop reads CSAGRRGGNTGELFF. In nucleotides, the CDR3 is TGCAGTGCTGGTCGGCGGGGGGGGAACACCGGGGAGCTGTTTTTT.

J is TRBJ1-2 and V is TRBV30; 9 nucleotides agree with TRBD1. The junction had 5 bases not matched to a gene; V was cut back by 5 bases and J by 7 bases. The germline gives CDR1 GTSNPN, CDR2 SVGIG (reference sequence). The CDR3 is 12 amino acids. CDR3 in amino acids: CAWPGTGSGYTF. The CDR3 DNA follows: TGTGCCTGGCCCGGGACAGGGAGTGGCTACACCTTC.

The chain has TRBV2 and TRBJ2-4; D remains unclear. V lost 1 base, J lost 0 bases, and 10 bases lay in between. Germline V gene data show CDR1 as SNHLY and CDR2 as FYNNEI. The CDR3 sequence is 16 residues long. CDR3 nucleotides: TGTGCCAGCAGTGAAGTGGTTGGTATAGCCAAAAACATTCAGTACTTC. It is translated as CASSEVVGIAKNIQYF. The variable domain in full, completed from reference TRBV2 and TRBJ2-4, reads EPEVTQTPSHQVTQMGQEVILRCVPISNHLYFYWYRQILGQKVEFLVSFYNNEISEKSEIFDDQFSVERPDGSNFTLKIRSTKLEDSAMYFCASSEVVGIAKNIQYFGAGTRLSVL.

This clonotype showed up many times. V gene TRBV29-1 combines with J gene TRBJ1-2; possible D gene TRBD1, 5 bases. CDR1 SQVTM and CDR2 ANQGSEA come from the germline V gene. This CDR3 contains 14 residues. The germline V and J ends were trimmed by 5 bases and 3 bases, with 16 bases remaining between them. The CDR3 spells CSVPGRGSDYGYTF. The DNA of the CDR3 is TGCAGCGTTCCCGGACGGGGGTCGGACTATGGCTACACCTTC.

The CDR3 sequence: CAWSRGQPSNQPQHF. The CDR3 region has the DNA TGTGCCTGGAGTAGGGGACAGCCTAGCAATCAGCCCCAGCATTTT. The genes are TRBV30 and TRBJ1-5, with 7 bases aligning to TRBD1. Germline CDR1 is GTSNPN and CDR2 is SVGIG (reference sequence). V lost 2 bases and J lost 0; bases outside the gene matches: 4. The CDR3 sequence is 15 residues long.

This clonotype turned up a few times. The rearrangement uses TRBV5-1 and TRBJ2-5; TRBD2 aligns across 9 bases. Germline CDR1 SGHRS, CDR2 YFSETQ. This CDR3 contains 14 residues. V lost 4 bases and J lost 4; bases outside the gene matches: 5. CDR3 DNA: TGCGCCAGCAGCCCAGTAGCGGGAGTAGAGACCCAGTACTTC. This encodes CASSPVAGVETQYF.

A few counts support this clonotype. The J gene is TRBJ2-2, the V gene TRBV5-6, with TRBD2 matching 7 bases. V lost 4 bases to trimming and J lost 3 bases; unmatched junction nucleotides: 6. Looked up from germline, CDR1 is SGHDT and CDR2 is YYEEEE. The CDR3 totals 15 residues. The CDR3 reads CASSPDAGDTGELFF. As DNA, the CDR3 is TGTGCCAGCAGCCCTGACGCGGGGGACACCGGGGAGCTGTTTTTT.

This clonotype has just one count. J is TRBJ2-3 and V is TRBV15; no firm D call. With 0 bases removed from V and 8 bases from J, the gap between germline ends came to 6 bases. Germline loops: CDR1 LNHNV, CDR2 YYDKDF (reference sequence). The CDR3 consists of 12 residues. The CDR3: CATSRDRLTQYF. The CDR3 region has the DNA TGTGCCACCAGCAGAGATCGGCTTACGCAGTATTTT.

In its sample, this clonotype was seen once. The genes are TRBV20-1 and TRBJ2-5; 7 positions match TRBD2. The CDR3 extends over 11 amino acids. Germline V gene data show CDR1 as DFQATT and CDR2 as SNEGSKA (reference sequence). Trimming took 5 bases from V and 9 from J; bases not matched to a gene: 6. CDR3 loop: CSAFPGGAQYF. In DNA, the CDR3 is TGCAGTGCTTTCCCGGGAGGAGCCCAGTACTTC.

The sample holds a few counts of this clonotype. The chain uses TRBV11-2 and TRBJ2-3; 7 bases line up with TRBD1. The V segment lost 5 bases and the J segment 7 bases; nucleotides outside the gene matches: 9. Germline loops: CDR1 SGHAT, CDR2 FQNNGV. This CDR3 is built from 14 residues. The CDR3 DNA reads TGTGCCAGCAGCCTGAGACAGGGTACTAATACGCAGTATTTT. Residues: CASSLRQGTNTQYF.

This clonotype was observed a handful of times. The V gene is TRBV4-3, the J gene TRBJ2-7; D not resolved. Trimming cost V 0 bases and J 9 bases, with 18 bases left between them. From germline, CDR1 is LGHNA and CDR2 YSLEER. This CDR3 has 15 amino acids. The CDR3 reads CASSQDNPTRSVQYF. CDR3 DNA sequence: TGCGCCAGCAGCCAAGATAACCCAACCAGGTCCGTGCAGTACTTC.

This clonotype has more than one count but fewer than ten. The CDR3 reads CASSLEGWIGELFF. CDR3 in DNA: TGTGCCAGCAGCTTAGAAGGGTGGATCGGGGAGCTGTTTTTT. J is TRBJ2-2 and V is TRBV7-8; D gene ambiguous. Germline CDR1 reads SGHVS; CDR2 reads FQNEAQ. This CDR3 region has 14 residues. Trimming removed 1 base from V and 7 bases from J, with 10 bases in between.

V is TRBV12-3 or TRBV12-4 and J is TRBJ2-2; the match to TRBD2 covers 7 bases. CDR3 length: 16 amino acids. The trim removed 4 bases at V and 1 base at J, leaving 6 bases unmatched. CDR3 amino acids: CASSYRGGGNTGELFF. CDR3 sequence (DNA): TGTGCCAGCAGTTATAGAGGCGGGGGGAACACCGGGGAGCTGTTTTTT.

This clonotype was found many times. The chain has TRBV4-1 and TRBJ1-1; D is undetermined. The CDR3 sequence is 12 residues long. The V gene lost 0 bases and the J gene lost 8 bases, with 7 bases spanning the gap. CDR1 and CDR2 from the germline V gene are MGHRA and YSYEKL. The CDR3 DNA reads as TGCGCCAGCAGCCAAGATGTCAGGGAAGCTTTCTTT. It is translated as CASSQDVREAFF.

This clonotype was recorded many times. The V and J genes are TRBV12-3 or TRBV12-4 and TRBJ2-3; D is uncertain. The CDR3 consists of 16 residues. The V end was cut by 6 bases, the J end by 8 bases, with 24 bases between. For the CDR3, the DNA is TGTGCCAGCAGCCGCATCTCGGGTGCCCCCCCGGGTACGCAGTATTTT. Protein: CASSRISGAPPGTQYF.

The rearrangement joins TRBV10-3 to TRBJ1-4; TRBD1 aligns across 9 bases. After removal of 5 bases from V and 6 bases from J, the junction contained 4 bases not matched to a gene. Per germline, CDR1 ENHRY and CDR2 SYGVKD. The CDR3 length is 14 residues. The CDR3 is CAISSGTGHEKLFF. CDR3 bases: TGTGCCATCAGTTCCGGGACAGGGCATGAAAAACTGTTTTTT.

The CDR3, as DNA: TGTGCCAGCAGCCGAATACCCAATCATTGGAGATCGGCGGGCTACACCTTC. It yields the protein CASSRIPNHWRSAGYTF. V is TRBV7-6 and J is TRBJ1-2; D not certain. The CDR3 runs to 17 residues. Germline V gene sequence: CDR1 SGHVS, CDR2 FNYEAQ. The V end lost 5 bases, the J end lost 8 bases, and 27 bases lay between the germline ends. Full variable domain (missing parts from reference TRBV7-6 and TRBJ1-2): GAGVSQSPRYKVTKRGQDVALRCDPISGHVSLYWYRQALGQGPEFLTYFNYEAQQDKSGLPNDRFSAERPEGSISTLTIQRTEQRDSAMYRCASSRIPNHWRSAGYTFGSGTRLTVV.

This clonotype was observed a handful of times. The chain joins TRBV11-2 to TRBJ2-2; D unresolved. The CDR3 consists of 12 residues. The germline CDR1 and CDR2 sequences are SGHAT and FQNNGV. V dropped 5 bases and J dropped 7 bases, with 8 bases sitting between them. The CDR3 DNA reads TGTGCCAGCAGCACACGGAGCGGGGAGCTGTTTTTT. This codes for CASSTRSGELFF.

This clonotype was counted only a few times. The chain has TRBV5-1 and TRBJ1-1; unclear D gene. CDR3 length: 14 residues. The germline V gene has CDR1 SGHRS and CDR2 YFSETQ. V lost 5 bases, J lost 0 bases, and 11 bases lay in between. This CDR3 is CASSTAELNTEAFF. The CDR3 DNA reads TGCGCCAGCAGTACCGCGGAGCTGAACACTGAAGCTTTCTTT. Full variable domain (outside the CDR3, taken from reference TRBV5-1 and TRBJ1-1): KAGVTQTPRYLIKTRGQQVTLSCSPISGHRSVSWYQQTPGQGLQFLFEYFSETQRNKGNFPGRFSGRQFSNSRSEMNVSTLELGDSALYLCASSTAELNTEAFFGQGTRLTVV.

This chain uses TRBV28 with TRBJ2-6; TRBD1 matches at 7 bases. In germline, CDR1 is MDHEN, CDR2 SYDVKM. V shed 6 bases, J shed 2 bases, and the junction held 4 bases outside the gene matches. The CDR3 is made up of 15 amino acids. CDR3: CASRPGTAGANVLTF. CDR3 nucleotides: TGTGCCAGCAGGCCCGGGACAGCTGGGGCCAACGTCCTGACTTTC.

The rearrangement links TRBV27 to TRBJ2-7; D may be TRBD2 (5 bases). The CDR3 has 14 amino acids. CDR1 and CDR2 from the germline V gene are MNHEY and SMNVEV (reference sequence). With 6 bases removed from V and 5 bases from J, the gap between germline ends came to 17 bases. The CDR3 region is CASSLGSGSNEQYF. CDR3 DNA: TGTGCCAGCAGCCTCGGTTCGGGGTCAAACGAGCAGTACTTC.

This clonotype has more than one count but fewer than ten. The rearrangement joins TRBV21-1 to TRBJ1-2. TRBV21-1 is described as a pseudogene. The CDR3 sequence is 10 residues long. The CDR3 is CASGIKSYTF. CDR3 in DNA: TGTGCCAGCGGAATCAAAAGCTACACCTTC.

DNA for the CDR3: TGTGCCAGCAGCGTAGAAGGGGGAGTAACAGATACGCAGTATTTT. This translates into CASSVEGGVTDTQYF. This sequence joins TRBV9 and TRBJ2-3; perhaps TRBD1 as D (6 bases). Germline loops: CDR1 SGDLS, CDR2 YYNGEE. This CDR3 spans 15 amino acids. Trimming removed 0 bases from V and 3 bases from J, with 11 bases in between.

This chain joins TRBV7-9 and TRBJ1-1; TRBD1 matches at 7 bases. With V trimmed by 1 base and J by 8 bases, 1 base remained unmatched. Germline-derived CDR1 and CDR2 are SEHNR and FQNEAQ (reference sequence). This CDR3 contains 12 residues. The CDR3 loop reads CASSLVTGEAFF. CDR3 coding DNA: TGTGCCAGCAGCTTAGTGACAGGGGAAGCTTTCTTT.

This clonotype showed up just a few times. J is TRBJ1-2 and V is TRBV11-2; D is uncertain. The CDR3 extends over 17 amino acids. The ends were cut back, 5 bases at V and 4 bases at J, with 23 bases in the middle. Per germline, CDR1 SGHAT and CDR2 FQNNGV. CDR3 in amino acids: CASSPRYPLRVSYGYTF. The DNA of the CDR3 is TGTGCCAGCAGCCCCAGGTACCCCCTGCGGGTTTCCTATGGCTACACCTTC.